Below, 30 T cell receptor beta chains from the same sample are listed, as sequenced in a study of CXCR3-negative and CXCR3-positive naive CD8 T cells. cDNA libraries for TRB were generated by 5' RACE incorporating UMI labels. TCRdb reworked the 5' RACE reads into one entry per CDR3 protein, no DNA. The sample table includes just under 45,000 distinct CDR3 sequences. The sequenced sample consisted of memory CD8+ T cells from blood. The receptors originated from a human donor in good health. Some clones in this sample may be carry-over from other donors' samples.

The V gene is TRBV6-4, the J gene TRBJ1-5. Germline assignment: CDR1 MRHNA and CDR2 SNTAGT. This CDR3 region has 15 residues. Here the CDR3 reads CASSEEASGGQPQHF.

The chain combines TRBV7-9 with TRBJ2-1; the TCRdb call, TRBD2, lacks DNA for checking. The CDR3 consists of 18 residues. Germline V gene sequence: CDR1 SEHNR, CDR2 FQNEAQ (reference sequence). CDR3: CASSSNPLGSWGYNEQFF.

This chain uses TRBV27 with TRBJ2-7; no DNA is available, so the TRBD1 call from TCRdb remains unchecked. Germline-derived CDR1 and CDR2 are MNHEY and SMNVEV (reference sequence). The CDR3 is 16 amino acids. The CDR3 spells CASSLSTGDVSYEQYF.

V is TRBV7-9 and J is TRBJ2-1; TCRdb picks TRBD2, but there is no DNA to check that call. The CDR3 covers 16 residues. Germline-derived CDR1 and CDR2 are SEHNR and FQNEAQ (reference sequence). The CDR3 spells CASSLGSGGLFDEQFF.

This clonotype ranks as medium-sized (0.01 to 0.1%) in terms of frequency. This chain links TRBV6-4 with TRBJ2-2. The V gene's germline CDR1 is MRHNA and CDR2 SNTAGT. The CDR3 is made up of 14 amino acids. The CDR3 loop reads CASSDRGDTGELFF.

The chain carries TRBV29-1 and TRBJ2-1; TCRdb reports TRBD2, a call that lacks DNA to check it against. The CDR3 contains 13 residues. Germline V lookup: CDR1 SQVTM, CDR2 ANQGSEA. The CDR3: CSVQGGEWDEQFF.

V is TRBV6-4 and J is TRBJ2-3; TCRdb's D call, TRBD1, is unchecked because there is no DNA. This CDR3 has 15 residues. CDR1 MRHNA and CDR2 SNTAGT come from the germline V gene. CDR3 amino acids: CASSADAGGTDTQYF.

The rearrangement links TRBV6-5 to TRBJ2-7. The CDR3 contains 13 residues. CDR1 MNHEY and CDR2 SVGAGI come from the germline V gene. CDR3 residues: CASSYGPSYEQYF.

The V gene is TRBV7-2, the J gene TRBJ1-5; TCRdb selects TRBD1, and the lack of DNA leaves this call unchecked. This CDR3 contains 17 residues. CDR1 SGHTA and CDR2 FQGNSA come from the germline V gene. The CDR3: CASSSDRDFYSNQPQHF.

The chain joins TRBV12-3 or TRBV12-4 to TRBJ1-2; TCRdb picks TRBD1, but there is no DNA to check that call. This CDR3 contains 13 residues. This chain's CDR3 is CASSKGSPYGYTF.

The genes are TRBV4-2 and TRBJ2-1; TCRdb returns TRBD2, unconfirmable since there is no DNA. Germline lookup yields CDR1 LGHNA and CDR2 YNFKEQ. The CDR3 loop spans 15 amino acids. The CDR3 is CASSQTSGGADEQFF.

The CDR3 here is CASRTGTALYGYTF. The gene calls are TRBV5-6 and TRBJ1-2; lacking DNA, the TRBD1 call made by TCRdb goes unchecked. The length of the CDR3 is 14 residues. Germline V lookup: CDR1 SGHDT, CDR2 YYEEEE.

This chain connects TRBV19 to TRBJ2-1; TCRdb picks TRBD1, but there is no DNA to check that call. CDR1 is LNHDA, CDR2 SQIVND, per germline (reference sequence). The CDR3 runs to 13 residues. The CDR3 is CASSPLSYNEQFF.

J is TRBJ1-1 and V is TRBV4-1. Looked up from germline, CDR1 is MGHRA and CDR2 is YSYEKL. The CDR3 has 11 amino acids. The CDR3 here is CASSQAGEAFF.

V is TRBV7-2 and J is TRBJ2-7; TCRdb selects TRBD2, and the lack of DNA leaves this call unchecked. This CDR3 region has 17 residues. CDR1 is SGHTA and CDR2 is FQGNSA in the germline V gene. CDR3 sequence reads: CASSLVGGGRSSYEQYF. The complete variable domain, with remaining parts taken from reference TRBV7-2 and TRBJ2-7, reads GAGVSQSPSNKVTEKGKDVELRCDPISGHTALYWYRQSLGQGLEFLIYFQGNSAPDKSGLPSDRFSAERTGGSVSTLTIQRTQQEDSAVYLCASSLVGGGRSSYEQYFGPGTRLTVT.

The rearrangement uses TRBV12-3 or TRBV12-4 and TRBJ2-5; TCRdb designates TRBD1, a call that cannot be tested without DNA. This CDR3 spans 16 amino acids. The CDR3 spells CASSLGAGDLQETQYF.

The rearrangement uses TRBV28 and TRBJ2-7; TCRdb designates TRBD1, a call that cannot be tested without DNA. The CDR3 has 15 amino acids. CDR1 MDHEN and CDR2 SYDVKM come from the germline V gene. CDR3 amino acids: CASSSPGGVSYEQYF.

CDR3 residues: CASSSAGGGYSNQPQHF. The chain employs TRBV6-6 and TRBJ1-5. CDR3 length: 17 amino acids. Germline values: CDR1 MNHNY, CDR2 SVGAGI (reference sequence).

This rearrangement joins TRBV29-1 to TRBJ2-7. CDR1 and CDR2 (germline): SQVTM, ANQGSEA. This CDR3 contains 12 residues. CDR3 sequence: CSVEDLSLEQYF.

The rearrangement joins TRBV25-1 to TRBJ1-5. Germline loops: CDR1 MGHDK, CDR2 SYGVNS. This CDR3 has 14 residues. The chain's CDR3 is CASSELDSNQPQHF.

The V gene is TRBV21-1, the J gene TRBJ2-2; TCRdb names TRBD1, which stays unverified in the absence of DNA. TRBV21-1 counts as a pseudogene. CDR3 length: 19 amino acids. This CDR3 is CASSWDGHDPAANTGELFF.

The CDR3 loop reads CASSRDWQGGPPGYTF. The gene calls are TRBV4-3 and TRBJ1-2; TCRdb lists TRBD1, though no DNA is available to test this call. The CDR3 is 16 residues long. Germline V gene lookup returns CDR1 LGHNA and CDR2 YSLEER.

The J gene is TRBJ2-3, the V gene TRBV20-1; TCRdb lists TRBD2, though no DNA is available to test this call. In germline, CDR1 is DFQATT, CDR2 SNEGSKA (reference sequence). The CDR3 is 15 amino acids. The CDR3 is CSARGTSVSTDTQYF.

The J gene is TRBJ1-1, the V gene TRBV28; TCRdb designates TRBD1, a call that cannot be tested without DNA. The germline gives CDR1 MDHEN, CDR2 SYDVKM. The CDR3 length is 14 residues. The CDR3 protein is CASNPGQGNTEAFF. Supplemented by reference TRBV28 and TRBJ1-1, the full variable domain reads DVKVTQSSRYLVKRTGEKVFLECVQDMDHENMFWYRQDPGLGLRLIYFSYDVKMKEKGDIPEGYSVSREKKERFSLILESASTNQTSMYLCASNPGQGNTEAFFGQGTRLTVV.

The CDR3 is CASSFSLGDYEQYF. V and J are TRBV28 and TRBJ2-7; without DNA, the TCRdb call of TRBD1 cannot be checked. The CDR3 contains 14 residues. Germline V CDR1 and CDR2: MDHEN, SYDVKM.

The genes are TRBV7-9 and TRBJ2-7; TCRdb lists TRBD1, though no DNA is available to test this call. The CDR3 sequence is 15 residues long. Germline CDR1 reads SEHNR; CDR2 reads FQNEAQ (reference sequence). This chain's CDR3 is CASSLGDRDLSQQYF.

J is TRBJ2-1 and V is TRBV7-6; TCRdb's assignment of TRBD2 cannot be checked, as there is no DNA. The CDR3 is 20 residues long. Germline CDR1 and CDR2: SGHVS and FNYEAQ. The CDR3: CASSSPLTSGGLLPYNEQFF. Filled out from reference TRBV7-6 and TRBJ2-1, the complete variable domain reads GAGVSQSPRYKVTKRGQDVALRCDPISGHVSLYWYRQALGQGPEFLTYFNYEAQQDKSGLPNDRFSAERPEGSISTLTIQRTEQRDSAMYRCASSSPLTSGGLLPYNEQFFGPGTRLTVL.

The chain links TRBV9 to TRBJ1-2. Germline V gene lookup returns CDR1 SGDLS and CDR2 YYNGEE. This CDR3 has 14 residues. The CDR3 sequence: CASSLAGANYGYTF.

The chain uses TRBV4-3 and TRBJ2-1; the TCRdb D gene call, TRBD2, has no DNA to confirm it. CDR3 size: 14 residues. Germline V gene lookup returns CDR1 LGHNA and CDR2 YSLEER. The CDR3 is CASSQLTREYEQFF.

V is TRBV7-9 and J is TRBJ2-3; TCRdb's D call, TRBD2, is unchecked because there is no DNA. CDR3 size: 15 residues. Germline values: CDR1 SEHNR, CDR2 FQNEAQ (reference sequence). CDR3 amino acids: CASSPLAGGPDTQYF.